The 2 T cell receptor beta chains in this list originate from one sample, sequenced in a study of cytomegalovirus exposure and HLA in healthy donors. Researchers ran the PCR with 60 Vbeta and 13 Jbeta primers. Only in-frame clones appear in the TCRdb table, and some are missing; sequencing was by immunoSEQ multiplex PCR. The sample has 100,000 or so clones, over 75% seen once; the top ten hold 6.5% to 9.5%. Sample: PBMCs. The receptors originated from a woman aged 40 to 49 in good health and CMV-seropositive.

The genes are TRBV28 and TRBJ2-3; tentatively, D is TRBD2 (6 bases). The germline V gene has CDR1 MDHEN and CDR2 SYDVKM. The CDR3 contains 16 residues. V gave up 4 bases and J gave up 6 bases, with 20 bases separating them. The CDR3 protein is CASSSRGKEGTDTQYF. CDR3 coding DNA: TGTGCCAGCAGTTCCCGGGGGAAAGAGGGGACGGATACGCAGTATTTT.

This sequence joins TRBV6-1 and TRBJ2-5; 8 nucleotides align to TRBD1. Per the germline V gene, CDR1 is MNHNS and CDR2 is SASEGT. The V and J ends lost 7 bases and 0 bases, in that order; junction bases with no gene match: 7. This CDR3 region has 15 residues. CDR3 region: CASTLGQGYQETQYF. The CDR3 DNA is TGTGCCAGCACTCTCGGACAGGGATACCAAGAGACCCAGTACTTC.